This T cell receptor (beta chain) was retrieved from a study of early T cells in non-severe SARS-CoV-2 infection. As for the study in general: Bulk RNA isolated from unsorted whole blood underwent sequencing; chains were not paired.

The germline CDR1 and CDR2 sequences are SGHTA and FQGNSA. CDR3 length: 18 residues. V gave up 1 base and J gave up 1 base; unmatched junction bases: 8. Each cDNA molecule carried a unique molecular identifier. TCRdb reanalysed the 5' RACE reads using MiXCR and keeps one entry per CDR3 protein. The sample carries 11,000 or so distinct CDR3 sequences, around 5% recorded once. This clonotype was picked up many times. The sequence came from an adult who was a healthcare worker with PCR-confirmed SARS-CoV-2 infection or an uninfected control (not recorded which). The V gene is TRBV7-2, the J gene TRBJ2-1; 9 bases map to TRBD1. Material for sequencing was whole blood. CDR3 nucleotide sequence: TGTGCCAGCAGCTTAGTAGGATCCGGGACAGGGTCCTACAATGAGCAGTTCTTC. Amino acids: CASSLVGSGTGSYNEQFF.